Listed below are T cell receptor beta chains from one sample, sequenced in a study of blood T cell repertoires in COVID-19. The method was immunoSEQ multiplex PCR; TCRdb's version includes in-frame clones alone and lacks a portion of them. The sample contains approximately 220,000 clones, 84% of which appear only once. Sequencing was carried out using PBMCs or T cells enriched from blood (not recorded which). The source of these receptors is a woman between 35 and 50 years old who had recovered from COVID-19. Each CDR3 is given with its conserved first and last residue. A D gene is named only where the DNA matches it firmly. Rows may omit the clone size; those that give it use once, few, many or a size class.

V gene: TRBV4-2
J gene: TRBJ1-2
D gene: NA
clone size: NA
CDR3 DNA: TGTGCCAGCAGCCTTCCGGGGGATCGGTTCTATGGCTACACCTTC
CDR3 protein: CASSLPGDRFYGYTF

V gene: TRBV30
J gene: TRBJ1-1
D gene: NA
clone size: NA
CDR3 DNA: TGTGCCTGGGACTATCAACAGAACACTGAAGCTTTCTTT
CDR3 protein: CAWDYQQNTEAFF

V gene: TRBV2
J gene: TRBJ2-6
D gene: TRBD1
clone size: NA
CDR3 DNA: TGTGCCAGCAGTGCCAGGGGGCTCTCTGGGGCCAACGTCCTGACTTTC
CDR3 protein: CASSARGLSGANVLTF

V gene: TRBV28
J gene: TRBJ1-2
D gene: NA
clone size: NA
CDR3 DNA: TGTGCCAGCAGTCGCCAGGCGGGGCTATCGTATGGCTACACCTTC
CDR3 protein: CASSRQAGLSYGYTF

V gene: TRBV19
J gene: TRBJ1-1
D gene: TRBD1
clone size: NA
CDR3 DNA: TGTGCCAGTAGTGCTTATTCCGGGACAGGAGTGGGTGAAGCTTTCTTT
CDR3 protein: CASSAYSGTGVGEAFF

V gene: TRBV5-1
J gene: TRBJ1-5
D gene: NA
clone size: NA
CDR3 DNA: TGCGCCAGCAGCTTGGGTCAGGGGTACAATCAGCCCCAGCATTTT
CDR3 protein: CASSLGQGYNQPQHF

V gene: TRBV6-5
J gene: TRBJ1-1
D gene: TRBD1
clone size: NA
CDR3 DNA: TGTGCCAGCAGTCTTCACAGGGGTGACACTGAAGCTTTCTTT
CDR3 protein: CASSLHRGDTEAFF

V gene: TRBV4-3
J gene: TRBJ2-1
D gene: TRBD2
clone size: once
CDR3 DNA: TGCGCCAGCAGCCAGGGGACTAGCGGGCAGAATGAGCAGTTCTTC
CDR3 protein: CASSQGTSGQNEQFF

V gene: TRBV5-4
J gene: TRBJ2-1
D gene: NA
clone size: NA
CDR3 DNA: TGTGCCAGCAGCTTGAGAGATGAGCAGTTCTTC
CDR3 protein: CASSLRDEQFF

V gene: TRBV14
J gene: TRBJ2-7
D gene: TRBD1
clone size: NA
CDR3 DNA: TGTGCCAGCAGCCAAGTAAAGGGACAGGAGTACTTC
CDR3 protein: CASSQVKGQEYF